This T cell receptor beta chain stems from a study of blood T cell repertoires in COVID-19. Study background: Samples representing acute and convalescent COVID-19 were sourced from the United States, Italy and Spain. Sources were T cells, B-cell-depleted T cells, or PBMCs; the material itself was cDNA or gDNA.

Looked up from germline, CDR1 is LGHDT and CDR2 is YNNKEL (reference sequence). V dropped 7 bases and J dropped 1; count of bases not matched to a gene: 10. This CDR3 spans 16 amino acids. Per the authors' pipeline: Scientists estimated how many nucleated cells there were by amplifying reference gene primers. Assay used: immunoSEQ multiplex PCR; TCRdb lists only in-frame clones, some missing. V, J and clone size reflect that table, while D and trimming were determined from the DNA. The sample yields 55,000 to 80,000 clones, 65% to 85% seen once. The source of this sequence is a man aged 45 to 65 with active COVID-19. Input material: peripheral blood. The chain uses TRBV3-1 (or the pseudogene TRBV3-2) and TRBJ2-5; 9 bases match TRBD2. The CDR3 sequence is CASTPLGGGGQETQYF. The CDR3 DNA follows: TGTGCCAGCACCCCCTTGGGCGGGGGGGGCCAAGAGACCCAGTACTTC.